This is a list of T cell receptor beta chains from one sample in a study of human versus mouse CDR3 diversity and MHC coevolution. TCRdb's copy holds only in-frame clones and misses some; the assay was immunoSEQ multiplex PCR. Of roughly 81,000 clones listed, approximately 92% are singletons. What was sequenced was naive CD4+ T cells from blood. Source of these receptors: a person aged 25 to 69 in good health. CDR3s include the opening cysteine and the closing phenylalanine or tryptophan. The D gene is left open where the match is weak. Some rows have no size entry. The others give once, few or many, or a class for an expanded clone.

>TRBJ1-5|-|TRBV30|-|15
CAWSVSQVSNQPQHF
TGTGCCTGGAGTGTTTCCCAGGTGAGCAATCAGCCCCAGCATTTT
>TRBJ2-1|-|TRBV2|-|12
CASSRDINEQFF
TGTGCCAGCAGTAGAGACATTAATGAGCAGTTCTTC
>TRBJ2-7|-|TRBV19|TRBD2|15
CASRGSGGDRYEQYF
TGTGCCAGTAGGGGAAGCGGGGGCGACCGGTACGAGCAGTACTTC
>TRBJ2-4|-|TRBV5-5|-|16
CASSLVFRVAKNIQYF
TGTGCCAGCAGCCTGGTCTTTCGGGTAGCCAAAAACATTCAGTACTTC
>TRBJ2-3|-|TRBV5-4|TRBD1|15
CASSYRDRGTDTQYF
TGTGCCAGCAGCTACCGGGACAGGGGCACAGATACGCAGTATTTT
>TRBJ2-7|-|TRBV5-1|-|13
CASSLADYYEQYF
TGCGCCAGCAGCTTGGCAGATTACTACGAGCAGTACTTC
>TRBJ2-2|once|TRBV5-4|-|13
CASSFPGTGELFF
TGTGCCAGCAGCTTCCCCGGGACCGGGGAGCTGTTTTTT
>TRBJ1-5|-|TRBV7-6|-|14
CASSRTDGNQPQHF
TGTGCCAGCAGCCGGACAGACGGAAATCAGCCCCAGCATTTT
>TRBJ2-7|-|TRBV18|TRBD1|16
CASSQLLGTGDYEQYF
TGTGCCAGCTCACAACTCCTCGGGACAGGGGACTACGAGCAGTACTTC
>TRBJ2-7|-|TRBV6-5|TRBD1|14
CASSLGQGTYEQYF
TGTGCCAGCAGTCTGGGACAGGGGACCTACGAGCAGTACTTC
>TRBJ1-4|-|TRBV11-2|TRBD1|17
CASSFSGTGLRDEKLFF
TGTGCCAGCAGCTTTTCCGGGACAGGTTTACGCGATGAAAAACTGTTTTTT
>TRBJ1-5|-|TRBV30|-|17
CAWSVRRSPGGNQPQHF
TGTGCCTGGAGTGTACGTCGCAGCCCAGGGGGCAATCAGCCCCAGCATTTT
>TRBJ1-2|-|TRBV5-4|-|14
CASSLGGGPGGYTF
TGTGCCAGCAGCCTGGGGGGGGGTCCAGGGGGCTACACCTTC
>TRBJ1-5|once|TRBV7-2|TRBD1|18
CASSFTGQGAKSNQPQHF
TGTGCCAGCAGCTTCACGGGACAGGGGGCGAAAAGCAATCAGCCCCAGCATTTT
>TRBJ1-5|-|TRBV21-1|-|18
CASSNPTPAGYSNQPQHF
TGTGCCAGCAGCAACCCTACGCCCGCAGGGTATAGCAATCAGCCCCAGCATTTT